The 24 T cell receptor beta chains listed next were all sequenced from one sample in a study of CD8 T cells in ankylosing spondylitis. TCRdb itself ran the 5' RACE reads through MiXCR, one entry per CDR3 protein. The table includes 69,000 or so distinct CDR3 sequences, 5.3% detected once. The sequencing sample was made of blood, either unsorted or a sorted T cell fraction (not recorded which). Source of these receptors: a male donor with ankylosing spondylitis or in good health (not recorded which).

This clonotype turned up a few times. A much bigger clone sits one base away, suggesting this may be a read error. The CDR3 bases are TGTGCCAGCAGTACCACCGGGGAGCTGTTTTTT. Amino acid sequence: CASSTTGELFF. This chain joins TRBV12-3 or TRBV12-4 and TRBJ2-2; D is uncertain. This CDR3 is built from 11 residues. The germline V and J ends were trimmed by 5 bases and 4 bases, with 2 bases remaining between them.

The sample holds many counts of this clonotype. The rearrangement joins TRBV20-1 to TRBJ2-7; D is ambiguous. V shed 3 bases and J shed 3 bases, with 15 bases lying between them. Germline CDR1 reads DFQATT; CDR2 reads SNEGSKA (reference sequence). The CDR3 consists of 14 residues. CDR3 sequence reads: CSASVSHSSYEQYF. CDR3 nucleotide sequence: TGCAGTGCTAGTGTTTCCCACAGCAGCTACGAGCAGTACTTC.

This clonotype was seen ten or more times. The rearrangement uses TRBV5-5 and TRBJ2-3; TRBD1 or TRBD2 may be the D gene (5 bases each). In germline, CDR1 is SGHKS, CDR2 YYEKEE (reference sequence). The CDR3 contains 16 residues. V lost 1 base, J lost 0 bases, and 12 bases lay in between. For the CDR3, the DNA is TGTGCCAGCAGCTTGAAACCGGGGACCAGCACAGATACGCAGTATTTT. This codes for CASSLKPGTSTDTQYF.

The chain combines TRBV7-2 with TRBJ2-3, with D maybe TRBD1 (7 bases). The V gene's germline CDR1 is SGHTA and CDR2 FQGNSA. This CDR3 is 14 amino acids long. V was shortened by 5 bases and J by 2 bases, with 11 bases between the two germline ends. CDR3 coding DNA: TGTGCCAGCAGCGCGGGACAGCACACAGATACGCAGTATTTT. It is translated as CASSAGQHTDTQYF.

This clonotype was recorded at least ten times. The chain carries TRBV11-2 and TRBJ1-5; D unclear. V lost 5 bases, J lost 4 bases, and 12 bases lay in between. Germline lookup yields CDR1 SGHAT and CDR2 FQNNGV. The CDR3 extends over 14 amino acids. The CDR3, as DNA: TGTGCCAGCAGCAACCTCCCACAGAATCAGCCCCAGCATTTT. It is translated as CASSNLPQNQPQHF.

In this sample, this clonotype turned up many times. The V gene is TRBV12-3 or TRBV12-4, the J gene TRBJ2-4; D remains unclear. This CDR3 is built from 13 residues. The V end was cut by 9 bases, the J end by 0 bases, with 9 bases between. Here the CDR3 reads CASAALAKNIQYF. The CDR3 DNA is TGTGCCAGTGCCGCCCTAGCCAAAAACATTCAGTACTTC.

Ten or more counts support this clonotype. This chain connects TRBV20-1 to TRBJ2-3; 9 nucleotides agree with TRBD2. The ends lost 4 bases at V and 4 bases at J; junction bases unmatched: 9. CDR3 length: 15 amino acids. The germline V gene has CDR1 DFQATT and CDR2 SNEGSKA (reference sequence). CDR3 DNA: TGCAGTGCTATTCCGGGACTAGCTAACCCAGATACGCAGTATTTT. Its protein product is CSAIPGLANPDTQYF.

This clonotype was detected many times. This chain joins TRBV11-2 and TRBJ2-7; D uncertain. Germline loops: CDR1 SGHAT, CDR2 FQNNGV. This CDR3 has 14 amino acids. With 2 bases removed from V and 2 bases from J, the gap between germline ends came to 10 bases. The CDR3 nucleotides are TGTGCCAGCAGCTTAAGTGGCAGCCCCTACGAGCAGTACTTC. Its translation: CASSLSGSPYEQYF.

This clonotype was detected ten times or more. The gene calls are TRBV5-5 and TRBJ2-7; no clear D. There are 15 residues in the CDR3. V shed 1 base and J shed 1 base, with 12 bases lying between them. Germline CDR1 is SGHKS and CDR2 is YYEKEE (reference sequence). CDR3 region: CASSLRNLKSYEQYF. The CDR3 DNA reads TGTGCCAGCAGCTTGCGAAACCTCAAATCCTACGAGCAGTACTTC.

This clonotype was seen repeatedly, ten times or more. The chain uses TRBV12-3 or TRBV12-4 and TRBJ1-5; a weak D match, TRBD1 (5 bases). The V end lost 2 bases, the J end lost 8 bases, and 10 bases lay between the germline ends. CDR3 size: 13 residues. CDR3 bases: TGTGCCAGCAGTTTAAGCCGGGGGGAGCCCCAGCATTTT. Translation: CASSLSRGEPQHF.

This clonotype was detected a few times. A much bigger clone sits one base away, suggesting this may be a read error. The CDR3 nucleotides read TGTACCAGCTCCCCGGGACAGGGCGGCGTGTTTACCATCTTCTTC. It codes for CTSSPGQGGVFTIFF. The chain employs TRBV18 and TRBJ2-1; 9 bases fit TRBD1. Germline CDR1 is KGHSH and CDR2 is LQKENI. The CDR3 spans 15 residues.

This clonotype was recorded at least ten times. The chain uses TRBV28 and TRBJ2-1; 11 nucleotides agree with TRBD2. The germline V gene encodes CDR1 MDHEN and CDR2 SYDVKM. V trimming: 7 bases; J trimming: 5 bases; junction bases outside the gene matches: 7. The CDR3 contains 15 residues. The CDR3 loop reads CASKRLAGGDNEQFF. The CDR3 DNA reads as TGTGCCAGCAAACGTTTAGCGGGGGGGGACAATGAGCAGTTCTTC.

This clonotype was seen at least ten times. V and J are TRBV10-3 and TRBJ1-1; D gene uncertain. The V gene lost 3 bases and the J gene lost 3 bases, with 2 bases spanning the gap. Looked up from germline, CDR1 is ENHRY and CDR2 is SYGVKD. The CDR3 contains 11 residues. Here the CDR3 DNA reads TGTGCCATCAGTGACGACACTGAAGCTTTCTTT. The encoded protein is CAISDDTEAFF.

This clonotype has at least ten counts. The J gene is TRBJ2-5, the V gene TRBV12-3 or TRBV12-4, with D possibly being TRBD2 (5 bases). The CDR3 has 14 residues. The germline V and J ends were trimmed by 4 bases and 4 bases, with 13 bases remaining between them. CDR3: CASSWDDGVETQYF. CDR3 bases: TGTGCCAGCAGTTGGGATGACGGGGTAGAGACCCAGTACTTC.

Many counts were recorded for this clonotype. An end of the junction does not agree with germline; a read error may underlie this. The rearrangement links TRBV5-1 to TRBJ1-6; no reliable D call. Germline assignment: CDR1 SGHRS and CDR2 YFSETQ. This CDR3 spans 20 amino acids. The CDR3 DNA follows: TGCGTCAGCAGCTTGGAAGTTGTCATCTATGGGCCGATGAGAGATTCACCCCTCCACTTT. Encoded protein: CVSSLEVVIYGPMRDSPLHF.

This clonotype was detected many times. CDR3 nucleotide sequence: TGCGCCAGCAGCCAAGATCTTCTTATCCTGGGGGGCTACACCTTC. Its protein is CASSQDLLILGGYTF. The genes are TRBV4-1 and TRBJ1-2; the D is unclear. CDR1 is MGHRA and CDR2 is YSYEKL in the germline V gene. Trimming cost V 0 bases and J 8 bases, with 16 bases left between them. The CDR3 runs 15 residues.

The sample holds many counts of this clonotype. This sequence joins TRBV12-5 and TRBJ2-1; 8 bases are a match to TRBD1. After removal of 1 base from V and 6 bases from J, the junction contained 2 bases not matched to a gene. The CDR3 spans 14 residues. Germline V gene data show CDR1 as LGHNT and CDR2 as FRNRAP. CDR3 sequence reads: CASGLDRGVNEQFF. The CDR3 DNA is TGTGCTAGTGGTTTGGACAGGGGGGTCAATGAGCAGTTCTTC.

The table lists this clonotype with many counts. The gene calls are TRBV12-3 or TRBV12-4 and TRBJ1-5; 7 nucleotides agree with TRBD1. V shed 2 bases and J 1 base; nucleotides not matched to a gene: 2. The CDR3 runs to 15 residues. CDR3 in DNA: TGTGCCAGCAGTTTATCGGGACAGAGCAATCAGCCCCAGCATTTT. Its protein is CASSLSGQSNQPQHF.

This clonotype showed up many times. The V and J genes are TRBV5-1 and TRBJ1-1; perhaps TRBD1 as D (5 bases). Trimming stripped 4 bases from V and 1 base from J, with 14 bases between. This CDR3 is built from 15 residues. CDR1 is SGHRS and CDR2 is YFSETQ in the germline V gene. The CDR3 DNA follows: TGCGCCAGCAGCCGGACCTTCGGGGGGAACACTGAAGCTTTCTTT. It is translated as CASSRTFGGNTEAFF.

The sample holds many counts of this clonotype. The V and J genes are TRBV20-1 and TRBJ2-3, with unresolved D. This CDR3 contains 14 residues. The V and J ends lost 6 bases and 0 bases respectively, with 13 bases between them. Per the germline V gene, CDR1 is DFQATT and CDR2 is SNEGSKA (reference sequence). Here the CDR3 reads CSALRPTSTDTQYF. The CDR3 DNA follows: TGCAGTGCCCTCCGCCCTACAAGCACAGATACGCAGTATTTT.

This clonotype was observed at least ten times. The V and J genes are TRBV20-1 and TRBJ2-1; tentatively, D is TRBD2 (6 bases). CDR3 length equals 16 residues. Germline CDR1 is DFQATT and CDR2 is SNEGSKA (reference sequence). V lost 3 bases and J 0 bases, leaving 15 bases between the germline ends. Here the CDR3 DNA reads TGCAGTGCTAGTCGTCGTGGGGGGATCTCCTACAATGAGCAGTTCTTC. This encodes CSASRRGGISYNEQFF.

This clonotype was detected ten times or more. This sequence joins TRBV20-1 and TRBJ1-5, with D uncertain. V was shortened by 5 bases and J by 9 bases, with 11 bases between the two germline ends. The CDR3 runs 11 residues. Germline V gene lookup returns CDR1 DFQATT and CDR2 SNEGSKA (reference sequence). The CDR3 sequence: CSADGWGPQHF. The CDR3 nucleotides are TGCAGTGCTGACGGATGGGGGCCCCAGCATTTT.

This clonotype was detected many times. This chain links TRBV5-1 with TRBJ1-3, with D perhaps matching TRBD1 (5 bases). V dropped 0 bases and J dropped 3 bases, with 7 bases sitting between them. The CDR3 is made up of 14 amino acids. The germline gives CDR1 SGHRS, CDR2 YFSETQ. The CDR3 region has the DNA TGCGCCAGCAGCTTGGGACAGTTTGGAAACACCATATATTTT. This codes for CASSLGQFGNTIYF.

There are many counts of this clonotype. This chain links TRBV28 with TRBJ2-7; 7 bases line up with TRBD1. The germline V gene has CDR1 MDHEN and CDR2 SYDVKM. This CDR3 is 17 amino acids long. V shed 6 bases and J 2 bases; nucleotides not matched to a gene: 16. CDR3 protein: CASSPTPGTDQPYEQYF. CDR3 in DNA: TGTGCCAGCAGCCCTACCCCTGGGACAGACCAACCCTACGAGCAGTACTTC. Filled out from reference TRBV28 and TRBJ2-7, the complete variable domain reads DVKVTQSSRYLVKRTGEKVFLECVQDMDHENMFWYRQDPGLGLRLIYFSYDVKMKEKGDIPEGYSVSREKKERFSLILESASTNQTSMYLCASSPTPGTDQPYEQYFGPGTRLTVT.